This T cell receptor (beta chain) was observed in a study of blood T cell repertoires in COVID-19. The wider study: There were acute and convalescent COVID-19 samples, and they came from the United States, Italy and Spain. In each case, the material was cDNA or gDNA derived from T cells, B-cell-depleted T cells, or PBMCs.

Germline V gene sequence: CDR1 SNHLY, CDR2 FYNNEI. The CDR3 runs to 15 residues. V shed 5 bases and J 2 bases; nucleotides not matched to a gene: 6. In the source study's methods: The assay estimated nucleated cells by amplifying reference gene primers. TCRdb's table, derived via immunoSEQ multiplex PCR, lists solely in-frame clones and lacks some. V and J calls and clone size are copied from that table; D and trimming were computed from the DNA. The table has fewer than 300,000 clones, roughly 84% seen once; the top ten hold 3.1%. The TCR was taken from a woman aged 18 to 35 with acute or convalescent COVID-19. The source material was peripheral blood. The V and J genes are TRBV2 and TRBJ2-1; TRBD1 agrees at 7 bases. In DNA form, the CDR3 reads TGTGCCAGCAGTCCCTGGGACAGCACCTACAATGAGCAGTTCTTC. Its translation: CASSPWDSTYNEQFF.